This T cell receptor beta chain came from a study of T cell responses to AZD1222 COVID-19 vaccine. Across the study: Second doses that came at about 4 or about 12 weeks were put together. Findings and limits, study-wide: Dominant CD4 TCR responses targeted spike regions 160-218 and 743-854. Baseline seropositives among AZD1222 recipients totaled only five or six. Females outnumbered males among donors, who were mostly white British; clonal diversity was possibly underestimated.

Details on this clone: Its antigen remains unknown.

Trimming stripped 1 base from V and 6 bases from J, with 21 bases between. This CDR3 comprises 17 residues. Germline V gene sequence: CDR1 MNHEY, CDR2 SMNVEV (reference sequence). Method: immunoSEQ multiplex PCR; TCRdb's copy keeps in-frame clones and lacks some. The sample lists 130,000 or so clones, around 90% seen once, with approximately 5.9% in the top ten. Sequencing used peripheral blood, obtained on day 0 of AZD1222 vaccination. The TCR comes from an adult in good health. V is TRBV27 and J is TRBJ1-2, with D possibly matching TRBD1 (5 bases). The CDR3 spells CASSLWGKPAGEHGYTF. The CDR3 nucleotides read TGTGCCAGCAGTTTATGGGGTAAGCCGGCGGGGGAACATGGCTACACCTTC.